This T cell receptor beta chain was recovered during a study of cytomegalovirus exposure and HLA in healthy donors. Findings and limits, study-wide: Some V segments, including TRBV6-2 and TRBV6-3, were excluded as indistinguishable.

This PCR relied on a set of 60 Vbeta primers and 13 Jbeta primers. Measured with immunoSEQ multiplex PCR; TCRdb has only the in-frame clones, and not every one. The data contain approximately 220,000 clones, 65% to 85% of them seen just once; the ten biggest clones take up roughly 0.71%. The CDR3 has 15 amino acids. Germline V lookup: CDR1 SEHNR, CDR2 FQNEAQ (reference sequence). The germline V and J ends were trimmed by 3 bases and 8 bases, with 16 bases remaining between them. About this clone itself: Its specificity is not known.

The chain employs TRBV7-9 and TRBJ1-4, with D perhaps TRBD1 (6 bases). The sequenced material came from PBMCs. The clonotype originates from a boy aged 2-15 years in good health and CMV-seronegative. In DNA form, the CDR3 reads TGTGCCAGCAGCTTTCTATCAGGGGACTACGAAAAACTGTTTTTT. Its protein product is CASSFLSGDYEKLFF.